These 18 T cell receptor beta chains were all obtained from the same sample, sequenced in a study of cytomegalovirus exposure and HLA in healthy donors. A multiplex PCR was run with 60 Vbeta primers and 13 Jbeta primers. The table came from immunoSEQ multiplex PCR; TCRdb's copy has only in-frame clones and leaves some out. This table has about 110,000 clones, 60% to 80% appearing once. The specimen was PBMCs. The source of these receptors is a female donor in good health and CMV-seronegative.

V usage is TRBV28 and J usage is TRBJ2-1; TRBD2 might be the D (6 bases). CDR1 and CDR2 (germline): MDHEN, SYDVKM. The length of the CDR3 is 12 residues. V gave up 10 bases and J gave up 9 bases, with 16 bases separating them. CDR3 protein: CANGGVSVEQFF. The DNA for the CDR3 is TGTGCCAACGGAGGGGTTTCGGTTGAGCAGTTCTTC.

The V gene is TRBV5-1, the J gene TRBJ2-1, with 11 bases fitting TRBD2. Unmatched junction bases numbered 13, after V lost 3 bases and J lost 8 bases. The CDR3 is made up of 17 amino acids. Germline assignment: CDR1 SGHRS and CDR2 YFSETQ. The CDR3 spells CASSSPGGSGRGYEQFF. The CDR3 DNA sequence: TGCGCCAGCAGCTCCCCCGGGGGTAGCGGGAGGGGGTATGAGCAGTTCTTC.

The chain carries TRBV19 and TRBJ2-3; 7 bases align to TRBD2. Trimming removed 1 base from V and 8 bases from J; junction bases left unmatched: 6. The CDR3 length is 14 residues. Germline V gene data show CDR1 as LNHDA and CDR2 as SQIVND (reference sequence). Written as DNA, the CDR3 is TGTGCCAGTAGTATAGGCGGGAGTATCGGTACGCAGTATTTT. It encodes CASSIGGSIGTQYF.

This chain connects TRBV2 to TRBJ1-2; 9 bases agree with TRBD1. CDR3 size: 14 residues. The ends lost 2 bases at V and 5 bases at J; junction bases unmatched: 3. The germline gives CDR1 SNHLY, CDR2 FYNNEI. The CDR3 coding sequence is TGTGCCAGCAGTGAACACAGGGGGCATTATGGCTACACCTTC. Its protein is CASSEHRGHYGYTF.

This clone is a singleton in its sample. V and J are TRBV29-1 and TRBJ2-3; 9 bases are a match to TRBD1. The CDR3 sequence is 16 residues long. Germline V CDR1 and CDR2: SQVTM, ANQGSEA. The junction had 8 bases not matched to a gene; V was cut back by 4 bases and J by 0 bases. CDR3 bases: TGCAGCGTTGTGGGAGGCGGGACAGGGAGCACAGATACGCAGTATTTT. This sequence encodes CSVVGGGTGSTDTQYF.

The chain joins TRBV5-1 to TRBJ2-7, with 7 bases lining up with TRBD1. With 4 bases clipped from V and 0 bases from J, the junction kept 4 bases outside the gene matches. The length of the CDR3 is 14 residues. Germline V gives CDR1 SGHRS, CDR2 YFSETQ. CDR3 coding DNA: TGCGCCAGCAGCCTGGGACAGAGCTCCTACGAGCAGTACTTC. It specifies CASSLGQSSYEQYF.

CDR3 coding DNA: TGTGCCTGGAGTGTAGGGGTAGATGGCTACACCTTC. The encoded protein is CAWSVGVDGYTF. The J gene is TRBJ1-2, the V gene TRBV30, with a tentative D call TRBD1 (5 bases). This CDR3 contains 12 residues. The germline CDR1 and CDR2 sequences are GTSNPN and SVGIG (reference sequence). V was pared by 0 bases and J by 6 bases, with 8 bases between.

This chain connects TRBV25-1 to TRBJ2-1, with 7 bases fitting TRBD2. In germline, CDR1 is MGHDK, CDR2 SYGVNS. The length of the CDR3 is 15 residues. Trimming at V came to 4 bases and at J to 6 bases, leaving 9 bases not matched to a gene. In nucleotides, the CDR3 is TGTGCCAGCAGTGGGCGGGAGCAAGGGACCAATGAGCAGTTCTTC. Translated: CASSGREQGTNEQFF.

The chain combines TRBV27 with TRBJ1-2, with D possibly being TRBD1 (6 bases). The CDR3 runs to 13 residues. Per the germline V gene, CDR1 is MNHEY and CDR2 is SMNVEV (reference sequence). Trimming pared 5 bases from V and 7 bases from J, leaving 14 bases between. CDR3 sequence: CASSPTLRGGYTF. The CDR3 nucleotides read TGTGCCAGCAGTCCGACGCTCAGGGGTGGCTACACCTTC.

The chain has TRBV2 and TRBJ2-7, with 11 positions matching TRBD1. CDR1 and CDR2 (germline): SNHLY, FYNNEI. This CDR3 contains 14 residues. V shed 5 bases and J 5 bases; nucleotides not matched to a gene: 5. The CDR3 spells CASSLEGQGDEQYF. For the CDR3, the DNA is TGTGCCAGCAGTTTAGAGGGACAGGGGGACGAGCAGTACTTC.

The CDR3 bases are TGTGCCAGCAGACCCGGACAAGGGTGGTATGGCTACACCTTC. As protein: CASRPGQGWYGYTF. The J gene is TRBJ1-2, the V gene TRBV2; D is perhaps TRBD1 (5 bases). This CDR3 contains 14 residues. CDR1 and CDR2 from the germline V gene are SNHLY and FYNNEI. Trimming pared 6 bases from V and 5 bases from J, leaving 16 bases between.

The CDR3 here is CASGLFGVGPGELFF. CDR3 nucleotide sequence: TGTGCTAGTGGTTTGTTCGGGGTAGGTCCCGGGGAGCTGTTTTTT. The V gene is TRBV12-5, the J gene TRBJ2-2, with D tentatively TRBD2 (5 bases). The CDR3 is 15 amino acids. From germline, CDR1 is LGHNT and CDR2 FRNRAP. With 2 bases removed from V and 6 bases from J, the gap between germline ends came to 13 bases.

This sequence joins TRBV7-2 and TRBJ2-6; the D is unclear. The V and J ends lost 3 bases and 0 bases respectively, with 9 bases between them. In germline, CDR1 is SGHTA, CDR2 FQGNSA. The CDR3 is 16 residues long. DNA for the CDR3: TGTGCCAGCAGCTTTGAGGTTCCCTCTGGGGCCAACGTCCTGACTTTC. Its translation is CASSFEVPSGANVLTF.

The V gene is TRBV10-3, the J gene TRBJ2-7; possibly TRBD2 for D (6 bases). Trimming removed 3 bases at V and 2 bases at J, with 17 bases between. CDR1 is ENHRY, CDR2 SYGVKD, per germline. CDR3 length equals 16 residues. The CDR3 loop is CAISETGGMGTYEQYF. The CDR3 nucleotides are TGTGCCATCAGTGAAACCGGGGGAATGGGGACCTACGAGCAGTACTTC.

This clone occurred once. The genes are TRBV28 and TRBJ1-2; D is undetermined. CDR1 MDHEN and CDR2 SYDVKM come from the germline V gene. The CDR3 is 13 amino acids. V was pared by 7 bases and J by 5 bases, with 14 bases between. Here the CDR3 DNA reads TGTGCCAGCACTCCGACAACTCAGTATGGCTACACCTTC. Translated: CASTPTTQYGYTF.

This clone occurred a few times. This rearrangement joins TRBV7-6 to TRBJ2-1; tentative D call: TRBD2 (5 bases). The V gene's germline CDR1 is SGHVS and CDR2 FNYEAQ. The CDR3 covers 15 residues. V lost 1 base to trimming and J lost 10 bases, with 17 bases between them. CDR3 bases: TGTGCCAGCAGCTTAGACGGGATACCCTCCAGCGAGCAGTTCTTC. Encoded protein: CASSLDGIPSSEQFF.

The rearrangement links TRBV15 to TRBJ2-7; perhaps TRBD2 as D (5 bases). The CDR3 runs 13 residues. Trimming shortened V by 0 bases and J by 6 bases, and 9 bases separated the two germline ends. Per the germline V gene, CDR1 is LNHNV and CDR2 is YYDKDF (reference sequence). Here the CDR3 DNA reads TGTGCCACCAGCAGAGATAGGACTGCCGAGCAGTACTTC. Its protein product is CATSRDRTAEQYF.

This clone has more than one count but fewer than ten. V gene TRBV7-2 combines with J gene TRBJ2-5; possible D gene TRBD1, 6 bases. This CDR3 has 13 amino acids. Trimming cost V 1 base and J 6 bases, with 9 bases left between them. From germline, CDR1 is SGHTA and CDR2 FQGNSA. DNA of the CDR3: TGTGCCAGCAGCTTAGACAGGGTCAAGACCCAGTACTTC. Translating gives CASSLDRVKTQYF.